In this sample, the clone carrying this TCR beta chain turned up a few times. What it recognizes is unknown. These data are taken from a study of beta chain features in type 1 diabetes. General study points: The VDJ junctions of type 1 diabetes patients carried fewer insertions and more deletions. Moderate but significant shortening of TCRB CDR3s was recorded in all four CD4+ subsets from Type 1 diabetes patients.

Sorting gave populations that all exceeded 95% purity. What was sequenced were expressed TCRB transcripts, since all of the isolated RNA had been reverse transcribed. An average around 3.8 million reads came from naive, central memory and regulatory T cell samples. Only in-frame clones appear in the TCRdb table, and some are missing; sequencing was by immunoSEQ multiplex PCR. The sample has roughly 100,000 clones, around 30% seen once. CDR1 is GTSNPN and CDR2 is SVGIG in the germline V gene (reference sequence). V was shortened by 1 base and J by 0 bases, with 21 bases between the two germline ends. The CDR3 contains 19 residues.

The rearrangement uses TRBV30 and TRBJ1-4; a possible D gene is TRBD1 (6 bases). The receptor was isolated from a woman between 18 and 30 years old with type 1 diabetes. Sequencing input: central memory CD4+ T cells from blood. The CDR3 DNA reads TGTGCCTGGAGTGCCCCCCCTGGACAGCTAGCTGCAACTAATGAAAAACTGTTTTTT. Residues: CAWSAPPGQLAATNEKLFF.